Listed below are T cell receptor beta chains from one sample, sequenced in a study of shared clonotypes between healthy human individuals. Sequenced by immunoSEQ multiplex PCR; TCRdb stores in-frame clones only, minus some. The sample contains roughly 2 million clones, 95% of which appear only once. The sequenced material came from naive CD4+ T cells sorted from blood. Every receptor here comes from a man between 18 and 35 years old in good health. Both conserved end residues are part of each CDR3. A D gene is named only where the DNA matches it firmly.

d_gene: NA; len: 15; j_gene: TRBJ2-5; v_gene: TRBV7-2; CDR3nt: TGTGCCAGCAGCCCGGGCAGGCCGCTACAAGAGACCCAGTACTTC; CDR3aa: CASSPGRPLQETQYF
d_gene: TRBD1; len: 13; j_gene: TRBJ1-5; v_gene: TRBV25-1; CDR3nt: TGTGCCAGCAGGGGGACAGGGGAACAGCCCCAGCATTTT; CDR3aa: CASRGTGEQPQHF
d_gene: NA; len: 15; j_gene: TRBJ2-1; v_gene: TRBV5-1; CDR3nt: TGCGCCAGCAGGCCCCAGGGGATCTCCTACAATGAGCAGTTCTTC; CDR3aa: CASRPQGISYNEQFF
d_gene: NA; len: 13; j_gene: TRBJ1-1; v_gene: TRBV6-5; CDR3nt: TGTGCCACCAATGGAAATAGGGGAACTGAAGCTTTCTTT; CDR3aa: CATNGNRGTEAFF
d_gene: TRBD2; len: 17; j_gene: TRBJ2-1; v_gene: TRBV13; CDR3nt: TGTGCCAGCAGCTCCGGGACTAAAGCGGGAGAGTTTGGTGAGCAGTTCTTC; CDR3aa: CASSSGTKAGEFGEQFF
d_gene: NA; len: 13; j_gene: TRBJ2-5; v_gene: TRBV18; CDR3nt: TGTGCCAGCTCACCAGGGGGTACTGAGACCCAGTACTTC; CDR3aa: CASSPGGTETQYF
d_gene: TRBD1; len: 14; j_gene: TRBJ1-4; v_gene: TRBV29-1; CDR3nt: TGCAGCGTAGTGGACAGGGGCACTAATGAAAAACTGTTTTTT; CDR3aa: CSVVDRGTNEKLFF
d_gene: NA; len: 17; j_gene: TRBJ2-5; v_gene: TRBV19; CDR3nt: TGTGCCAGTAGTAGAGGGTCGATCCGGCAGAACCAAGAGACCCAGTACTTC; CDR3aa: CASSRGSIRQNQETQYF
d_gene: NA; len: 15; j_gene: TRBJ2-7; v_gene: TRBV7-2; CDR3nt: TGTGCCAGCAGCCCTAGACCGTTAGGAGGACTAGAGCAGTACTTC; CDR3aa: CASSPRPLGGLEQYF
d_gene: NA; len: 15; j_gene: TRBJ2-6; v_gene: TRBV25-1; CDR3nt: TGTGCCAGCAGTGCCCAAATTTCTGGGGCCAACGTCCTGACTTTC; CDR3aa: CASSAQISGANVLTF
d_gene: NA; len: 12; j_gene: TRBJ1-1; v_gene: TRBV7-2; CDR3nt: TGTGCCAGCATCCAGTCGAACACTGAAGCTTTCTTT; CDR3aa: CASIQSNTEAFF
d_gene: TRBD1; len: 15; j_gene: TRBJ1-5; v_gene: TRBV28; CDR3nt: TGTGCCAGCAGTGGACAGGGTACGGGCAATCAGCCCCAGCATTTT; CDR3aa: CASSGQGTGNQPQHF
d_gene: TRBD2; len: 16; j_gene: TRBJ2-2; v_gene: TRBV5-1; CDR3nt: TGCGCCAGCAGCTTGGGAGTTAGCGGGAGCACCGGGGAGCTGTTTTTT; CDR3aa: CASSLGVSGSTGELFF
d_gene: NA; len: 14; j_gene: TRBJ2-1; v_gene: TRBV7-2; CDR3nt: TGTGCCAGCAGCTTAGGGAGGGACTACAATGAGCAGTTCTTC; CDR3aa: CASSLGRDYNEQFF
d_gene: TRBD1; len: 13; j_gene: TRBJ1-6; v_gene: TRBV2; CDR3nt: TGTGCCAGCAGACAGGGGCATAATTCACCCCTCCACTTT; CDR3aa: CASRQGHNSPLHF